This section outlines one T cell receptor (beta chain) sequence together with its context. No antigen is known for it. These data are taken from a study of cytomegalovirus exposure and HLA in healthy donors. About the research overall: Early on, a data release was issued that held 80 million or so unique TCRs from HLA-typed donors.

Study-level findings and limits: A classifier reportedly called cytomegalovirus status with high sensitivity and specificity.

Primers: 60 Vbeta forward and 13 Jbeta reverse. The protocol was immunoSEQ multiplex PCR, while the TCRdb copy is restricted to in-frame clones and leaves out a portion. The sample records approximately 220,000 clones, approximately 88% being singletons. This CDR3 has 15 amino acids. CDR1 is SGHNT and CDR2 is YYREEE in the germline V gene (reference sequence). V lost 1 base, J lost 1 base, and 4 bases stayed unmatched. What was sequenced was PBMCs. This TCR was recovered from a boy aged 2-15 years in good health and CMV-seronegative. V is TRBV5-4 and J is TRBJ2-7, with 8 bases matching TRBD2. CDR3 loop: CASSLPGTRSYEQYF. CDR3 DNA: TGTGCCAGCAGCTTGCCCGGGACTAGATCCTACGAGCAGTACTTC.